Presented here are 24 T cell receptor beta chains from one specimen sequenced in a study of neurological immune-mediated disorders. TCRdb itself ran the 5' RACE reads through MiXCR, one entry per CDR3 protein. This table holds about 14,000 distinct CDR3 sequences, about 12% found once. Sequencing was done on a sample of CD8+ T cells from blood. The receptors here all came from a female donor with HTLV-1-associated myelopathy (HAM/TSP).

As for this clonotype: The junction departs from germline at one end; a sequencing error may be responsible. This sequence joins TRBV4-2 and TRBJ2-1; TRBD2 aligns across 9 bases. CDR1 is LGHNA, CDR2 YNFKEQ, per germline. This CDR3 is built from 18 residues. Here the CDR3 DNA reads TGTGCCAACAGCCAAGGTATTAGCGGGGGACCAAATTACAATGAGCAGTTCTTC. Its translation: CANSQGISGGPNYNEQFF.

By sample share, this clonotype is medium-sized (0.01 to 0.1%). The chain carries TRBV20-1 and TRBJ2-1, with TRBD2 identical over 11 bases. Germline CDR1 and CDR2: DFQATT and SNEGSKA (reference sequence). The CDR3 extends over 14 amino acids. The junction had 5 bases not matched to a gene; V was cut back by 4 bases and J by 6 bases. CDR3 DNA sequence: TGCAGTGCTATACTAGCGGGGGTCGGCAATGAGCAGTTCTTC. It translates to CSAILAGVGNEQFF.

This clonotype was picked up many times. The chain carries TRBV5-6 and TRBJ2-3, with D unclear. The length of the CDR3 is 15 residues. The germline V gene encodes CDR1 SGHDT and CDR2 YYEEEE. Trimming shortened V by 4 bases and J by 3 bases, and 15 bases separated the two germline ends. CDR3 bases: TGTGCCAGCAGCCCCTGGTTCATGATTACAGATACGCAGTATTTT. This encodes CASSPWFMITDTQYF.

The sample holds many counts of this clonotype. This chain connects TRBV20-1 to TRBJ1-1, with D possibly TRBD1 on 5 matching bases. Germline assignment: CDR1 DFQATT and CDR2 SNEGSKA (reference sequence). This CDR3 contains 12 residues. Trimming took off 5 bases at V and 7 bases at J, with 14 bases between the two ends. CDR3 in DNA: TGCAGTGCTGACTACTGGGACCGTGAAGCTTTCTTT. Its translation: CSADYWDREAFF.

This clonotype was counted many times. This chain uses TRBV7-8 with TRBJ2-2, with 7 bases fitting TRBD2. V shed 3 bases and J 7 bases; nucleotides not matched to a gene: 8. CDR3 length: 15 amino acids. Per the germline V gene, CDR1 is SGHVS and CDR2 is FQNEAQ. The chain's CDR3 is CASSFPAGVGGELFF. The CDR3 nucleotides are TGTGCCAGCAGCTTCCCCGCGGGGGTAGGCGGGGAGCTGTTTTTT.

This clonotype showed up many times. The rearrangement links TRBV2 to TRBJ2-5; 8 nucleotides match TRBD1. V dropped 1 base and J dropped 3; count of bases not matched to a gene: 7. CDR1 and CDR2 from the germline V gene are SNHLY and FYNNEI. CDR3 length equals 16 residues. CDR3: CASSEGGSGGEETQYF. Written as DNA, the CDR3 is TGTGCCAGCAGTGAAGGCGGATCAGGGGGCGAAGAGACCCAGTACTTC.

There are many counts of this clonotype. This chain uses TRBV7-3 with TRBJ2-3, with 7 positions matching TRBD2. The CDR3 consists of 19 residues. Germline CDR1 is SGHTA and CDR2 is FQGTGA. With 2 bases clipped from V and 3 bases from J, the junction kept 17 bases outside the gene matches. CDR3 sequence reads: CASSLPLKSGGGHTDTQYF. CDR3 DNA sequence: TGTGCCAGCAGCTTACCCTTGAAGTCCGGCGGGGGTCATACAGATACGCAGTATTTT.

The table lists this clonotype with many counts. V gene TRBV11-3 combines with J gene TRBJ2-6; maybe TRBD2 (5 bases). Germline V lookup: CDR1 SGHNT, CDR2 YENEEA. The CDR3 spans 16 residues. V lost 5 bases and J lost 0, with 11 bases in between. This CDR3 is CASSQKSGSGANVLTF. CDR3 bases: TGTGCCAGCAGCCAAAAGAGCGGCTCTGGGGCCAACGTCCTGACTTTC.

There are many counts of this clonotype. This chain links TRBV28 with TRBJ1-3, with 8 bases identical to TRBD1. This CDR3 spans 12 amino acids. Unmatched junction bases numbered 7, after V lost 6 bases and J lost 12 bases. From germline, CDR1 is MDHEN and CDR2 SYDVKM. The CDR3 DNA sequence: TGTGCCAGCAGCCTCAGGGGGCGAGGCATATATTTT. It translates to CASSLRGRGIYF.

This clonotype occurred many times. The V and J genes are TRBV27 and TRBJ2-3; 10 nucleotides line up with TRBD2. CDR3 size: 17 residues. Germline CDR1 MNHEY, CDR2 SMNVEV (reference sequence). Trimming cost V 3 bases and J 0 bases; bases outside gene matches: 6. DNA of the CDR3: TGTGCCAGCAGTTTCGGACTAGCGGTTACTAGCACAGATACGCAGTATTTT. Encoded protein: CASSFGLAVTSTDTQYF.

This clonotype was seen many times. This chain links TRBV10-3 with TRBJ2-1, with 7 bases matching TRBD2. The CDR3 extends over 15 amino acids. Germline assignment: CDR1 ENHRY and CDR2 SYGVKD. V lost 2 bases and J lost 4; bases outside the gene matches: 5. The CDR3 DNA reads as TGTGCCATCAGTGAGGGAGCGGGACTTTACAATGAGCAGTTCTTC. Its protein is CAISEGAGLYNEQFF.

This clonotype was counted only a few times. CDR3 sequence reads: CASSLLSGSGETQYF. CDR3 nucleotides: TGTGCCAGCAGTTTACTTAGCGGGAGCGGGGAGACCCAGTACTTC. V gene TRBV12-3 or TRBV12-4 combines with J gene TRBJ2-5; 9 bases line up with TRBD2. CDR3 length: 15 amino acids. Trimming cost V 2 bases and J 5 bases; bases outside gene matches: 6.

This clonotype was seen repeatedly, ten times or more. J is TRBJ2-7 and V is TRBV2; D perhaps matches TRBD2 (6 bases). Per the germline V gene, CDR1 is SNHLY and CDR2 is FYNNEI. The CDR3 extends over 17 amino acids. V was shortened by 0 bases and J by 2 bases, with 17 bases between the two germline ends. The chain's CDR3 is CASSEARDLLLTYEQYF. CDR3 nucleotides: TGTGCCAGCAGTGAAGCGCGGGACCTTCTTCTTACCTACGAGCAGTACTTC.

The table lists this clonotype with many counts. The chain has TRBV4-1 and TRBJ2-2, with TRBD2 identical over 8 bases. The CDR3 consists of 17 residues. The V gene end was trimmed by 4 bases and the J gene end by 3 bases; junction bases not matched to a gene: 10. Germline CDR1 and CDR2: MGHRA and YSYEKL. CDR3 sequence (DNA): TGCGCCAGCAGCCCCCAACGGGAGGGAGGGGACACCGGGGAGCTGTTTTTT. Encoded protein: CASSPQREGGDTGELFF.

This clonotype was observed many times. The chain joins TRBV29-1 to TRBJ2-4; 7 positions match TRBD1. The CDR3 extends over 14 amino acids. CDR1 is SQVTM and CDR2 is ANQGSEA in the germline V gene. J was trimmed by 9 bases and V by 7 bases; bases with no gene match: 15. The chain's CDR3 is CSALDRSGTVIQYF. The DNA of the CDR3 is TGCAGCGCGCTGGACAGGTCGGGAACTGTCATTCAGTACTTC. The full variable domain, completed using reference TRBV29-1 and TRBJ2-4, is SAVISQKPSRDICQRGTSLTIQCQVDSQVTMMFWYRQQPGQSLTLIATANQGSEATYESGFVIDKFPISRPNLTFSTLTVSNMSPEDSSIYLCSALDRSGTVIQYFGAGTRLSVL.

This clonotype was seen at least ten times. V is TRBV27 and J is TRBJ2-1; TRBD1 matches 9 bases. The CDR3 extends over 15 amino acids. Germline V lookup: CDR1 MNHEY, CDR2 SMNVEV (reference sequence). V shed 3 bases and J 5 bases; nucleotides not matched to a gene: 5. CDR3 amino acids: CASSFLGTGNNEQFF. The CDR3 coding sequence is TGTGCCAGCAGTTTTTTAGGGACAGGGAACAATGAGCAGTTCTTC.

This clonotype was recorded many times. This chain joins TRBV3-1 and TRBJ2-5; TRBD2 matches 9 bases. CDR1 and CDR2 from the germline V gene are LGHDT and YNNKEL (reference sequence). The junction had 5 bases not matched to a gene; V was cut back by 3 bases and J by 0 bases. The CDR3 length is 16 residues. The CDR3 DNA follows: TGTGCCAGCAGCCATCGACTAGCGGACTACCAAGAGACCCAGTACTTC. Its protein product is CASSHRLADYQETQYF.

With respect to this clonotype: Sequence at one end of the junction differs from germline and may be a read error. The chain employs TRBV6-4 and TRBJ2-1; 7 nucleotides align to TRBD2. The CDR3 runs 14 residues. Germline assignment: CDR1 MRHNA and CDR2 SNTAGT. DNA of the CDR3: TGTGCCAGCAGTAAGCGGGGTGCTGGGAATGTGCAGTTCTTC. Translated, it gives CASSKRGAGNVQFF.

This clonotype was observed many times. This chain links TRBV20-1 with TRBJ2-7; 8 bases fit TRBD2. The CDR3 totals 15 residues. V shed 0 bases, J shed 5 bases, and the junction held 9 bases outside the gene matches. Germline-derived CDR1 and CDR2 are DFQATT and SNEGSKA (reference sequence). The CDR3 here is CSARDGSGRKDEQYF. CDR3 nucleotide sequence: TGCAGTGCTAGAGATGGCAGCGGGAGAAAGGACGAGCAGTACTTC.

This clonotype was counted ten times or more. The J gene is TRBJ1-2, the V gene TRBV7-9; D call uncertain. The CDR3 runs 13 residues. V lost 0 bases and J lost 4, with 6 bases in between. CDR1 is SEHNR and CDR2 is FQNEAQ in the germline V gene (reference sequence). CDR3 region: CASSLALGYGYTF. CDR3 sequence (DNA): TGTGCCAGCAGCTTAGCCTTGGGCTATGGCTACACCTTC.

This clonotype was counted at least ten times. This chain's CDR3 is CSVAGQGGEQFF. DNA for the CDR3: TGCAGCGTTGCAGGCCAGGGCGGTGAGCAGTTCTTC. This chain connects TRBV29-1 to TRBJ2-1; perhaps TRBD1 as D (5 bases). The V end was cut by 4 bases, the J end by 9 bases, with 13 bases between. Per germline, CDR1 SQVTM and CDR2 ANQGSEA. This CDR3 is built from 12 residues.

In this sample, this clonotype turned up many times. The chain combines TRBV7-9 with TRBJ2-2; D gene ambiguous. The germline V gene encodes CDR1 SEHNR and CDR2 FQNEAQ (reference sequence). There are 12 residues in the CDR3. Trimming took off 4 bases at V and 9 bases at J, with 9 bases between the two ends. The DNA of the CDR3 is TGTGCCAGCAGCTCTGAGGTGCGGGAGCTGTTTTTT. This gives the protein CASSSEVRELFF.

In this sample, this clonotype turned up many times. This chain joins TRBV29-1 and TRBJ2-7, with D possibly matching TRBD2 (6 bases). Germline CDR1 and CDR2: SQVTM and ANQGSEA. V was pared by 0 bases and J by 3 bases, with 18 bases between. The CDR3 runs to 16 residues. As DNA, the CDR3 is TGCAGCGTTGAAGATGGGGAGCAGGGCGGGAACTACGAGCAGTACTTC. It encodes CSVEDGEQGGNYEQYF.

The chain carries TRBV7-9 and TRBJ2-1, with D possibly TRBD2 on 5 matching bases. Germline V gene data show CDR1 as SEHNR and CDR2 as FQNEAQ (reference sequence). Trimming took off 5 bases at V and 3 bases at J, with 8 bases between the two ends. The CDR3 totals 13 residues. The CDR3: CASSTRGYNEQFF. CDR3 coding DNA: TGTGCCAGCAGCACCCGGGGCTACAATGAGCAGTTCTTC.